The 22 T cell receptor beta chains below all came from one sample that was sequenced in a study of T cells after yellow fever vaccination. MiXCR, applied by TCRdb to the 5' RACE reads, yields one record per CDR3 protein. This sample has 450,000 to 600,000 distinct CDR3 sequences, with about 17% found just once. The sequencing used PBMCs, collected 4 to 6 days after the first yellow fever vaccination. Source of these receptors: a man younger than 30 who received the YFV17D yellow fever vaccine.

The CDR3 loop is CSALRAGGNQPQHF. CDR3 coding DNA: TGCAGTGCTCTTAGGGCAGGGGGCAATCAGCCCCAGCATTTT. The chain combines TRBV20-1 with TRBJ1-5; TRBD1 is a possible D gene (6 bases). This CDR3 is built from 14 residues. Per the germline V gene, CDR1 is DFQATT and CDR2 is SNEGSKA (reference sequence). Trimming stripped 5 bases from V and 2 bases from J, with 13 bases between.

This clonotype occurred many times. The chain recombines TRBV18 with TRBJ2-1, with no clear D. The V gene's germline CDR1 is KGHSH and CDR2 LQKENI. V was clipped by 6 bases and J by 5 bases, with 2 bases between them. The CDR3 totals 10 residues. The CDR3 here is CASSHNEQFF. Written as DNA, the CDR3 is TGTGCCAGCTCGCACAATGAGCAGTTCTTC.

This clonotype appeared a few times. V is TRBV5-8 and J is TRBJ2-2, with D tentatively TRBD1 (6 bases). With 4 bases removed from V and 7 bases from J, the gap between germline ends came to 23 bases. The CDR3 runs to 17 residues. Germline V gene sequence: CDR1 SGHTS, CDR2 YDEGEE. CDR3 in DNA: TGTGCCAGCAGCCCGCCTAGGGGGACACCGTTTGACGGGGAGCTGTTTTTT. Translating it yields CASSPPRGTPFDGELFF.

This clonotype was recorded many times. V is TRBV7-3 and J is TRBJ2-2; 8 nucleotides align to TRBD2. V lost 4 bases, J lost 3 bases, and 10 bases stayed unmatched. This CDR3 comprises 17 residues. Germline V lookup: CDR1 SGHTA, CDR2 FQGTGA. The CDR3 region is CASSSHSISGDTGELFF. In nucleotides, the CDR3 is TGTGCCAGCAGCTCCCATTCTATTAGCGGGGACACCGGGGAGCTGTTTTTT.

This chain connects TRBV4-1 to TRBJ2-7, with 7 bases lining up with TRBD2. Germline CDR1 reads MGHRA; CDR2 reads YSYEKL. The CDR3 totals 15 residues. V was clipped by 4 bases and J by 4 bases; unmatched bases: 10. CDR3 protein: CASSLELAGPYEQYV. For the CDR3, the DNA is TGCGCCAGCAGCCTGGAATTAGCGGGCCCTTACGAGCAGTACGTC.

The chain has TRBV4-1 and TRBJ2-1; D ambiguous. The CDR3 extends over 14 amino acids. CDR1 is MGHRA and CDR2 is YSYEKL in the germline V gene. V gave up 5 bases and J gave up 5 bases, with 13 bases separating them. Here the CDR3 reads CASSTPRADNEQFF. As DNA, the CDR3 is TGCGCCAGCAGCACACCCCGGGCGGACAATGAGCAGTTCTTC.

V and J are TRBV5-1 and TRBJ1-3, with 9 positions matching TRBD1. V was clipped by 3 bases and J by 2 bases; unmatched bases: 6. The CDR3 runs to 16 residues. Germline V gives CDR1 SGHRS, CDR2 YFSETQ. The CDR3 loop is CASSSIQGATGNTIYF. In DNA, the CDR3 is TGCGCCAGCAGCTCGATACAGGGGGCAACTGGAAACACCATATATTTT.

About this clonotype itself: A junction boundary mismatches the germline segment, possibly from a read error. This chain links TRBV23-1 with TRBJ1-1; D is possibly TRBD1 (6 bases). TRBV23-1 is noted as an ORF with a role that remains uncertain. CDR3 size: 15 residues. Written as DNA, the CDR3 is TGCGCCTGCAGTCAATCTGCAGGGGAGGAGGATGAAGCTTTCTTT. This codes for CACSQSAGEEDEAFF.

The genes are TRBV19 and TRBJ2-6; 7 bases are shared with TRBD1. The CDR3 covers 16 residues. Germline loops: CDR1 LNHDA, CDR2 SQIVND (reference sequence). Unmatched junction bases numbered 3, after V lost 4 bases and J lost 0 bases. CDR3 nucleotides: TGTGCCAGTAGTAGACAGGGTTACTCTGGGGCCAACGTCCTGACTTTC. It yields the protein CASSRQGYSGANVLTF.

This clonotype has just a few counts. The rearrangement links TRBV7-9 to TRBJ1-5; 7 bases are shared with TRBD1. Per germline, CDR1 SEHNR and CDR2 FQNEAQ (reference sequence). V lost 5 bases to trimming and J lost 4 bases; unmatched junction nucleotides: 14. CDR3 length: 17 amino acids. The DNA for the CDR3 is TGTGCCAGCAGCCGTTTCACCACCGGGACAGATAATCAGCCCCAGCATTTT. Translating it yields CASSRFTTGTDNQPQHF.

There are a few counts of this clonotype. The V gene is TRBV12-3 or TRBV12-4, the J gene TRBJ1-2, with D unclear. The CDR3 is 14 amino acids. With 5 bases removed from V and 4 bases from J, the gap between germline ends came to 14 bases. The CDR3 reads CASSPQSESYGYTF. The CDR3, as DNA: TGTGCCAGCAGTCCCCAATCCGAATCCTATGGCTACACCTTC.

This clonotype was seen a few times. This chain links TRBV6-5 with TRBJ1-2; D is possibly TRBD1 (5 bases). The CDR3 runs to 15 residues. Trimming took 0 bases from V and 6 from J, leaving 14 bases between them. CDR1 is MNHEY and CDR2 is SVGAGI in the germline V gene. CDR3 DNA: TGTGCCAGCAGTTACTCTGCCGCGGGGGGGAATGGCTACACCTTC. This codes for CASSYSAAGGNGYTF.

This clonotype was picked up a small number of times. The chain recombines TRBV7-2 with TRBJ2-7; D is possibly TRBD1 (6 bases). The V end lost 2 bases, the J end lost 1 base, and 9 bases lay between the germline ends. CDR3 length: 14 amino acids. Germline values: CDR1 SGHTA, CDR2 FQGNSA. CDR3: CASSLNRASYEQYF. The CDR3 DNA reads TGTGCCAGCAGCTTAAACAGGGCTTCCTACGAGCAGTACTTC.

CDR3 region: CAISKGQGFTDTQYF. CDR3 coding DNA: TGTGCCATCAGTAAGGGACAGGGCTTCACAGATACGCAGTATTTT. The J gene is TRBJ2-3, the V gene TRBV10-3; TRBD1 aligns across 9 bases. The CDR3 loop spans 15 amino acids. Germline V gene lookup returns CDR1 ENHRY and CDR2 SYGVKD. Trimming cost V 5 bases and J 2 bases; bases outside gene matches: 5.

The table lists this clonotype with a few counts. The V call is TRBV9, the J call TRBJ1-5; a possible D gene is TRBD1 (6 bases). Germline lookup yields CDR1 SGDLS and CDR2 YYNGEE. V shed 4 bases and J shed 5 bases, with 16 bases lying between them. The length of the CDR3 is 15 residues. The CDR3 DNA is TGTGCCAGCAGCCGGGACACCGACGAGTATCAGCCCCAGCATTTT. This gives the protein CASSRDTDEYQPQHF.

CDR3 bases: TGTGCCAGCTTCAGAGCGGACACCGGGACTGAAGCTTTCTTT. Encoded protein: CASFRADTGTEAFF. The rearrangement links TRBV7-9 to TRBJ1-1, with D possibly TRBD1 on 5 matching bases. Trimming left V 8 bases short and J 5 bases short, with 18 bases between. The CDR3 sequence is 14 residues long. Germline V gene lookup returns CDR1 SEHNR and CDR2 FQNEAQ (reference sequence).

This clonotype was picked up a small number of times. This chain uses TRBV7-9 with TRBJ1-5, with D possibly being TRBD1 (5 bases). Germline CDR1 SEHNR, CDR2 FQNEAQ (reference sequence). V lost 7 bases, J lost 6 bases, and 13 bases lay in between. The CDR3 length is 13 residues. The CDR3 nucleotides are TGTGCCAGCACTTCAGGGCTGGCTCAGCCCCAGCATTTT. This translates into CASTSGLAQPQHF.

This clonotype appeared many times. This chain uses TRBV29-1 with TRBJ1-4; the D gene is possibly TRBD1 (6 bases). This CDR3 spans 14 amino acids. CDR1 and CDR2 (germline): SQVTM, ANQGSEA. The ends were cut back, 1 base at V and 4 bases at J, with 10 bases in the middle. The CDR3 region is CSVEGRGDNEKLFF. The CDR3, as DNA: TGCAGCGTTGAAGGCAGGGGAGATAATGAAAAACTGTTTTTT.

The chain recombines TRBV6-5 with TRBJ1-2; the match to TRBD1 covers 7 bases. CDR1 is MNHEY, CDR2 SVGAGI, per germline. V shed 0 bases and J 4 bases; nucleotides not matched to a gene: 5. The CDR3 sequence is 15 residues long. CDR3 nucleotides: TGTGCCAGCAGTTACTCAGGGGGCAGGGGCTATGGCTACACCTTC. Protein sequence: CASSYSGGRGYGYTF.

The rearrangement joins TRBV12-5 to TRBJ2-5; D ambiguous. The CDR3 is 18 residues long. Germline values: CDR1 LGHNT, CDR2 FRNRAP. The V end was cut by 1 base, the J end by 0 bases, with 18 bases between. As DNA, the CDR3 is TGTGCTAGTGGTTTGGCCCTGACGGACGTCGGAAACCAAGAGACCCAGTACTTC. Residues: CASGLALTDVGNQETQYF.

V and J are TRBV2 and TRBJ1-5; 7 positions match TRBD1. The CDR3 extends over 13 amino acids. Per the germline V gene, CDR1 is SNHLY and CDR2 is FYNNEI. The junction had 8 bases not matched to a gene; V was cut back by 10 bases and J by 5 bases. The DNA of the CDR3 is TGTGCCATCCGCCGGGACAGAGATCAGCCCCAGCATTTT. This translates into CAIRRDRDQPQHF.

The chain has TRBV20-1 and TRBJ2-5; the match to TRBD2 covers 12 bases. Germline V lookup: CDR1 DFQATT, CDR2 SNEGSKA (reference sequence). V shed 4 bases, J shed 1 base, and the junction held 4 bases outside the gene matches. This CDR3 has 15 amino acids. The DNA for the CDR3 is TGCAGTGCTATAACTAGCGGGGGGATCCAAGAGACCCAGTACTTC. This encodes CSAITSGGIQETQYF.